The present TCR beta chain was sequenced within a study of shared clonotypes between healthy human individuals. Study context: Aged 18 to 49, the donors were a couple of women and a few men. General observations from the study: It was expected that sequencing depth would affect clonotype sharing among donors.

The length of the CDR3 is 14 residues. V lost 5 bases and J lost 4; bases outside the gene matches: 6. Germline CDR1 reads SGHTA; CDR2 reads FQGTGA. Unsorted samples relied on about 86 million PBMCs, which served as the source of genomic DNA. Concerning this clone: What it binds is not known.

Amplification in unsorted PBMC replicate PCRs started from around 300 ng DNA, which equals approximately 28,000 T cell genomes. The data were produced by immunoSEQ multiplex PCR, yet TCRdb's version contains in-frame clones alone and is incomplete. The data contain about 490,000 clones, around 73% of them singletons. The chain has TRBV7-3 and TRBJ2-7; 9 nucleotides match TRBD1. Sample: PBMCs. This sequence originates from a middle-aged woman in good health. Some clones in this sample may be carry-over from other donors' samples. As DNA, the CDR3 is TGTGCCAGCAGCCCTACAGGGGGCCATTACGAGCAGTACTTC. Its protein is CASSPTGGHYEQYF. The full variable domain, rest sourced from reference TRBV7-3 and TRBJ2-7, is GAGVSQTPSNKVTEKGKYVELRCDPISGHTALYWYRQSLGQGPEFLIYFQGTGAADDSGLPNDRFFAVRPEGSVSTLKIQRTERGDSAVYLCASSPTGGHYEQYFGPGTRLTVT.